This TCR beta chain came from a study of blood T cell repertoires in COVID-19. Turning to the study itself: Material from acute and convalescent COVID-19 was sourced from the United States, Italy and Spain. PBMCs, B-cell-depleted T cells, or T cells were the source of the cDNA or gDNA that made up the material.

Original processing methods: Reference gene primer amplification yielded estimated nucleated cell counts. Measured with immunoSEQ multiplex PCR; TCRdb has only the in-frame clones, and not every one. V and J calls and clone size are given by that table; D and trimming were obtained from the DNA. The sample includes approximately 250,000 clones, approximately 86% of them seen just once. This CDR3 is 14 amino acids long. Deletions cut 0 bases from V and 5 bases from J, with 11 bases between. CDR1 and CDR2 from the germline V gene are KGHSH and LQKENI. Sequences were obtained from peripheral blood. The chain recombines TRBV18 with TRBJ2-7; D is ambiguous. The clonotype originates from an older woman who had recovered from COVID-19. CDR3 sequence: CASSPPSRRDEQYF. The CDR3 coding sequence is TGTGCCAGCTCACCACCCAGCAGGCGAGACGAGCAGTACTTC.